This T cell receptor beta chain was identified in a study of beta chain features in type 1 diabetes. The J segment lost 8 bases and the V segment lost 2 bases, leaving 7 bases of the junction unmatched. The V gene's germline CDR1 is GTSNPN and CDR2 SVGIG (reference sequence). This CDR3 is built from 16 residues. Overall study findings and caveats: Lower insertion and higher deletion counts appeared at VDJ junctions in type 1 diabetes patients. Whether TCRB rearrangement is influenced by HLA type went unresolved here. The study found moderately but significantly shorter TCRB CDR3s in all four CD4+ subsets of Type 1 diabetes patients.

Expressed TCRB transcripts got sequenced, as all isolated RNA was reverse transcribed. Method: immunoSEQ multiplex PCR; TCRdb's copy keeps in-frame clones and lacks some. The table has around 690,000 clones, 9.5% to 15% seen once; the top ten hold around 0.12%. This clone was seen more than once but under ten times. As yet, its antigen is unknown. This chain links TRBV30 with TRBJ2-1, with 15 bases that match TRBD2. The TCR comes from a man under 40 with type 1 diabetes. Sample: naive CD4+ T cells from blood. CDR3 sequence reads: CAWSPGLAGGPHEQFF. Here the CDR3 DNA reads TGTGCCTGGAGTCCCGGACTAGCGGGGGGGCCCCATGAGCAGTTCTTC.